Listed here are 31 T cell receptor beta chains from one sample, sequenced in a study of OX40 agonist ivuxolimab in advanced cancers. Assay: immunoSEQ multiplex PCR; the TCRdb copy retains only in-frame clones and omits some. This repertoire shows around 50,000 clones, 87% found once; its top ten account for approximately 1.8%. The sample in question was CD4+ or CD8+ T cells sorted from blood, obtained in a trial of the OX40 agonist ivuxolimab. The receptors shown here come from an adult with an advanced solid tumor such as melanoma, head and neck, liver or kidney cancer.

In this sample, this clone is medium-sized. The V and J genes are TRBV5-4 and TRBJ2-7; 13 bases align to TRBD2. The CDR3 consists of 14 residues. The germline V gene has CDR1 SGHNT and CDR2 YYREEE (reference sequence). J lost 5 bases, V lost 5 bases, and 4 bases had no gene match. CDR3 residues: CASRRTSGSHEQYF. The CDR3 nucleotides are TGTGCCAGCAGGAGGACTAGCGGGAGCCACGAGCAGTACTTC.

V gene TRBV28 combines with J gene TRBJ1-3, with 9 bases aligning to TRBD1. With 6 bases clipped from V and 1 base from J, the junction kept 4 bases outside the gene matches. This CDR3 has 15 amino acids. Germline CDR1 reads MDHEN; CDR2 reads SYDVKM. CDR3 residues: CASSLQGASGNTIYF. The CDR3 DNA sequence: TGTGCCAGCAGCCTACAGGGGGCATCTGGAAACACCATATATTTT.

CDR3 sequence: CATSMDRGPGELFF. CDR3 DNA sequence: TGTGCCACCAGTATGGACAGGGGGCCCGGGGAGCTGTTTTTT. The rearrangement joins TRBV15 to TRBJ2-2; 11 nucleotides line up with TRBD1. The germline CDR1 and CDR2 sequences are LNHNV and YYDKDF (reference sequence). Germline trimming cut 6 bases from V and 6 bases from J; bases unmatched to any gene: 3. The CDR3 runs 14 residues.

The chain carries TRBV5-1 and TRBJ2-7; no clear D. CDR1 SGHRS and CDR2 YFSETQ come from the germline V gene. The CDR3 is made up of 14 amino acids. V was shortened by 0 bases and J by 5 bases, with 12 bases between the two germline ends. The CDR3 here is CASSLGLGPDEQYF. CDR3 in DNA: TGCGCCAGCAGCTTGGGGCTAGGACCGGACGAGCAGTACTTC.

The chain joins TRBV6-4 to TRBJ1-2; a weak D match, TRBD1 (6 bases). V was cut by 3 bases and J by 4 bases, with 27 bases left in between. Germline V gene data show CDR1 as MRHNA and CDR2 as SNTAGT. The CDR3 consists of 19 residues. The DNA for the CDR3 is TGTGCCAGCAGTGATCTCCCCATGCGGGGGCAGAAAGGTCTCTATGGCTACACCTTC. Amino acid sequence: CASSDLPMRGQKGLYGYTF.

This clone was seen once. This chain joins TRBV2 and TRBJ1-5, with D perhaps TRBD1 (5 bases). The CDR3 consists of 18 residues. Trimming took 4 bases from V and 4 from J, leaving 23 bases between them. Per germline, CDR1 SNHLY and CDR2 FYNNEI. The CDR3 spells CASSAPLSGTVGNQPQHF. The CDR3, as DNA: TGTGCCAGCAGTGCCCCGCTCTCCGGGACGGTGGGAAATCAGCCCCAGCATTTT.

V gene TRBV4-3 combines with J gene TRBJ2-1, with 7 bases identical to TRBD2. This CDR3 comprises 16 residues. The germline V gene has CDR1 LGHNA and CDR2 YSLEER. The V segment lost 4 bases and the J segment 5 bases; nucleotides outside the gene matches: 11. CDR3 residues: CASSPQLGGVNNEQFF. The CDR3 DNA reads TGCGCCAGCAGCCCGCAGTTGGGGGGGGTTAACAATGAGCAGTTCTTC.

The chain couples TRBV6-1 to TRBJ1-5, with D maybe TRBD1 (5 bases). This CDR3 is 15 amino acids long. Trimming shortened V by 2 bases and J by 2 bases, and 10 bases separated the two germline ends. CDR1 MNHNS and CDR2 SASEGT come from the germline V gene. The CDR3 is CASSEQGSGNQPQHF. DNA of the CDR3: TGTGCCAGCAGTGAACAGGGATCGGGCAATCAGCCCCAGCATTTT.

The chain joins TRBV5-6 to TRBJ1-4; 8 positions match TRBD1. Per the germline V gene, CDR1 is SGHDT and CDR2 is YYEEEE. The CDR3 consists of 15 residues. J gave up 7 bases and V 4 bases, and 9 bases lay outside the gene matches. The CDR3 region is CASSTGQGRGEKLFF. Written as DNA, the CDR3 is TGTGCCAGCAGCACTGGACAGGGACGAGGTGAAAAACTGTTTTTT. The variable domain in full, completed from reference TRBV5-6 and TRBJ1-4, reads DAGVTQSPTHLIKTRGQQVTLRCSPKSGHDTVSWYQQALGQGPQFIFQYYEEEERQRGNFPDRFSGHQFPNYSSELNVNALLLGDSALYLCASSTGQGRGEKLFFGSGTQLSVL.

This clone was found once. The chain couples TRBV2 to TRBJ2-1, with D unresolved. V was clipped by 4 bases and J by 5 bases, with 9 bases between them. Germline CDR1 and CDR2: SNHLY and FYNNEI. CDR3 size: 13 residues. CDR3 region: CASSAGWDNEQFF. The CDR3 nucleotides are TGTGCCAGCAGTGCCGGTTGGGACAATGAGCAGTTCTTC.

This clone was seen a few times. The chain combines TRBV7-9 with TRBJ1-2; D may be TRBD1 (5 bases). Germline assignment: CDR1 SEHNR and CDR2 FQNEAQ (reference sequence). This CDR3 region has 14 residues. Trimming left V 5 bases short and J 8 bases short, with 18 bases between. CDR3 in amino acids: CASSPQQAAGGYTF. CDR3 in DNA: TGTGCCAGCAGCCCCCAACAGGCGGCTGGGGGCTACACCTTC.

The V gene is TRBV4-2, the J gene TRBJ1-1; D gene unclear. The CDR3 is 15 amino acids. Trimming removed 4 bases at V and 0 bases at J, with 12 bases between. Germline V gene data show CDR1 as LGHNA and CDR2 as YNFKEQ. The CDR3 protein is CASSLRGDMNTEAFF. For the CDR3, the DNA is TGTGCCAGCAGCCTAAGAGGAGACATGAACACTGAAGCTTTCTTT.

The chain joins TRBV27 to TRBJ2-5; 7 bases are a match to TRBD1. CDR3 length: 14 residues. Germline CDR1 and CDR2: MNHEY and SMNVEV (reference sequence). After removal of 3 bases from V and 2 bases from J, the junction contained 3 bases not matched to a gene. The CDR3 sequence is CASSFGDRQETQYF. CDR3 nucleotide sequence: TGTGCCAGCAGTTTTGGGGACAGACAAGAGACCCAGTACTTC.

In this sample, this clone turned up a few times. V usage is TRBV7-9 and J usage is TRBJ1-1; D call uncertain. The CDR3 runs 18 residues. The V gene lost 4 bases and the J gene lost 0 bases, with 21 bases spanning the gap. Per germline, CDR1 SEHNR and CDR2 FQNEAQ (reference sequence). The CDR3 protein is CASSSYRRGRHMNTEAFF. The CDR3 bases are TGTGCCAGCAGCTCCTACCGTAGAGGACGGCACATGAACACTGAAGCTTTCTTT. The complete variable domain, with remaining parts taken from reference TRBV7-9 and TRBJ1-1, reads DTGVSQNPRHKITKRGQNVTFRCDPISEHNRLYWYRQTLGQGPEFLTYFQNEAQLEKSRLLSDRFSAERPKGSFSTLEIQRTEQGDSAMYLCASSSYRRGRHMNTEAFFGQGTRLTVV.

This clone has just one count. CDR3 sequence (DNA): TGTGCCAGCACCACGGGGACACCAGAGAGGACTGAAGCTTTCTTT. Its translation is CASTTGTPERTEAFF. This rearrangement joins TRBV6-4 to TRBJ1-1; TRBD1 might be the D (6 bases). The germline V gene has CDR1 MRHNA and CDR2 SNTAGT. V was trimmed by 7 bases and J by 5 bases, leaving 20 bases between them. The CDR3 extends over 15 amino acids.

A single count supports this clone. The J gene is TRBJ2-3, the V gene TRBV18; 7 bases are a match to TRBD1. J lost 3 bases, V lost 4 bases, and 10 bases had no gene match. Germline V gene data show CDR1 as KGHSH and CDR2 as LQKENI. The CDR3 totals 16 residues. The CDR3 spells CASSHVTGSGTDTQYF. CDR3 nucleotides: TGTGCCAGCTCACACGTGACAGGGAGTGGGACAGATACGCAGTATTTT.

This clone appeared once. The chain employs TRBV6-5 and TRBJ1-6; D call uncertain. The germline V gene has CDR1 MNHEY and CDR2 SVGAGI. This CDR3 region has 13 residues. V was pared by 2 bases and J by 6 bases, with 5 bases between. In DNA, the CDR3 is TGTGCCAGCAGTTACGACATTAATTCACCCCTCCACTTT. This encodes CASSYDINSPLHF.

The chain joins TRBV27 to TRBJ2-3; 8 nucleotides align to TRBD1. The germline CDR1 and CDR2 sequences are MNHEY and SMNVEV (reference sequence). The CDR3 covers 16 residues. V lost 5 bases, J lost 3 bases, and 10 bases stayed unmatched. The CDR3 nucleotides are TGTGCCAGCAGTCGCACCCAGGGGGCGGGGACAGATACGCAGTATTTT. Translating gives CASSRTQGAGTDTQYF.

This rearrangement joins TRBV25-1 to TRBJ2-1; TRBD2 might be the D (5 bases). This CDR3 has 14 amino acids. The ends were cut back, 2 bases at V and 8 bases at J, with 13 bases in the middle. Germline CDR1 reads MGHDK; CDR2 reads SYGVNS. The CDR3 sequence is CASSEGGSFYEQFF. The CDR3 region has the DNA TGTGCCAGCAGTGAAGGAGGCAGCTTTTATGAGCAGTTCTTC.

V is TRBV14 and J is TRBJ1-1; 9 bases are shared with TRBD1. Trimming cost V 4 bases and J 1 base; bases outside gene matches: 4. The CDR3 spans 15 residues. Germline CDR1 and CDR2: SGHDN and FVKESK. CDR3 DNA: TGTGCCAGCAGCCGACAGGGGGGGAAGAACACTGAAGCTTTCTTT. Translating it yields CASSRQGGKNTEAFF.

The CDR3 coding sequence is TGTGCCAGCAGCATACGGGACAGGGGAGTCTACGAGCAGTACTTC. Its translation is CASSIRDRGVYEQYF. V gene TRBV5-6 combines with J gene TRBJ2-7; 10 nucleotides agree with TRBD1. The CDR3 has 15 residues. J gave up 3 bases and V 4 bases, and 7 bases lay outside the gene matches. CDR1 is SGHDT and CDR2 is YYEEEE in the germline V gene.

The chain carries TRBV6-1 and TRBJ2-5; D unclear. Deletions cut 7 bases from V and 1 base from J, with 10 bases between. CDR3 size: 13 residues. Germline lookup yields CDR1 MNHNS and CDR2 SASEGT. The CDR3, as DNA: TGTGCCAGCAATGGAGACATCCAAGAGACCCAGTACTTC. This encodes CASNGDIQETQYF.

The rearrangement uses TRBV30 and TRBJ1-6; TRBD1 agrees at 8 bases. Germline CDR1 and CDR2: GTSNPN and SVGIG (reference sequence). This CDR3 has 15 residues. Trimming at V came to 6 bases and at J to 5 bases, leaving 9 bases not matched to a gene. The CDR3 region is CACTTGATDNSPLHF. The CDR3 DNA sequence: TGTGCCTGCACGACAGGGGCGACAGATAATTCACCCCTCCACTTT.

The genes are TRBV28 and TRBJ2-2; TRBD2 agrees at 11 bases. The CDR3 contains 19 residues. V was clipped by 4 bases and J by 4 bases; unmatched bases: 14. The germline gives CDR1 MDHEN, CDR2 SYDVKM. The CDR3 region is CASSSNIFSGRAGTGELFF. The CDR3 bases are TGTGCCAGCAGTTCCAACATTTTTAGCGGGAGGGCCGGCACCGGGGAGCTGTTTTTT.

CDR3 nucleotide sequence: TGTGCCAGCAGTTCGACCGATAAACCTAATGAGCAGTTCTTC. Protein: CASSSTDKPNEQFF. This chain uses TRBV28 with TRBJ2-1, with D uncertain. The V end lost 4 bases, the J end lost 7 bases, and 14 bases lay between the germline ends. Germline-derived CDR1 and CDR2 are MDHEN and SYDVKM. This CDR3 region has 14 residues.

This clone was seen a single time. The CDR3 spells CASSGGQDQPQHF. Written as DNA, the CDR3 is TGTGCCAGCAGCGGGGGACAGGATCAGCCCCAGCATTTT. The rearrangement joins TRBV5-5 to TRBJ1-5; 8 nucleotides match TRBD1. The CDR3 contains 13 residues. V was pared by 4 bases and J by 5 bases, with 2 bases of the junction left unmatched. Germline loops: CDR1 SGHKS, CDR2 YYEKEE (reference sequence). Full variable domain (rest looked up from reference TRBV5-5 and TRBJ1-5): DAGVTQSPTHLIKTRGQQVTLRCSPISGHKSVSWYQQVLGQGPQFIFQYYEKEERGRGNFPDRFSARQFPNYSSELNVNALLLGDSALYLCASSGGQDQPQHFGDGTRLSIL.

The CDR3 bases are TGTGCCAGCAGTTTTGAGCTCAGGGCGAGCACAGATACGCAGTATTTT. Amino acid sequence: CASSFELRASTDTQYF. The gene calls are TRBV28 and TRBJ2-3; possible D gene TRBD1, 5 bases. There are 16 residues in the CDR3. Per the germline V gene, CDR1 is MDHEN and CDR2 is SYDVKM. The V and J ends lost 3 bases and 0 bases respectively, with 13 bases between them. Full variable domain (missing parts from reference TRBV28 and TRBJ2-3): DVKVTQSSRYLVKRTGEKVFLECVQDMDHENMFWYRQDPGLGLRLIYFSYDVKMKEKGDIPEGYSVSREKKERFSLILESASTNQTSMYLCASSFELRASTDTQYFGPGTRLTVL.

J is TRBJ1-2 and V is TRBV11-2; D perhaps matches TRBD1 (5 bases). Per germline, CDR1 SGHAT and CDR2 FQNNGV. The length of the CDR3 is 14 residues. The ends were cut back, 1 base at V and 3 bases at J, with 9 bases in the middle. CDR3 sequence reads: CASSLGSGHYGYTF. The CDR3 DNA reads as TGTGCCAGCAGCTTAGGTTCGGGACACTATGGCTACACCTTC.

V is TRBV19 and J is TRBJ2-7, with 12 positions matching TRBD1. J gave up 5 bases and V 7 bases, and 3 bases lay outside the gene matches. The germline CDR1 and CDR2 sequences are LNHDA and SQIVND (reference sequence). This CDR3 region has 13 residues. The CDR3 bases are TGTGCCAGTAACCGGGACAGGGGGCACGAGCAGTACTTC. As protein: CASNRDRGHEQYF.

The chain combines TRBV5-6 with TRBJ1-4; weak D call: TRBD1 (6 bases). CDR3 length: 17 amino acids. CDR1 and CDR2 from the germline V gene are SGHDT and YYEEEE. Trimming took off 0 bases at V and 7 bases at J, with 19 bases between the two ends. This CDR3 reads CASSLAYSGAIGEKLFF. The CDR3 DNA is TGTGCCAGCAGCTTGGCCTATTCAGGGGCGATAGGTGAAAAACTGTTTTTT.

The CDR3 region is CASSPYPGTGNTIYF. The DNA for the CDR3 is TGTGCCAGCTCACCATATCCAGGGACTGGAAACACCATATATTTT. V and J are TRBV18 and TRBJ1-3; D possibly corresponds to TRBD1 (5 bases). The length of the CDR3 is 15 residues. The germline gives CDR1 KGHSH, CDR2 LQKENI. V lost 2 bases and J lost 2, with 10 bases in between.